Following are 25 T cell receptor beta chains from one sample sequenced in a study of blood T cell repertoires in COVID-19. TCRdb's copy holds only in-frame clones and misses some; the assay was immunoSEQ multiplex PCR. The sample records about 220,000 clones, roughly four fifths being singletons. The sequencing sample was made of peripheral blood. These receptors came from a woman aged 70-85 years with acute or convalescent COVID-19.

This rearrangement joins TRBV6-5 to TRBJ1-2; D is possibly TRBD1 (5 bases). V gave up 2 bases and J gave up 8 bases, with 21 bases separating them. Germline CDR1 MNHEY, CDR2 SVGAGI. The length of the CDR3 is 16 residues. Written as DNA, the CDR3 is TGTGCCAGCAGTTACGCGACACAGGCATCAATGTACGGCTACACCTTC. Translation: CASSYATQASMYGYTF.

V gene TRBV25-1 combines with J gene TRBJ2-5; D perhaps matches TRBD1 (6 bases). Germline V gene data show CDR1 as MGHDK and CDR2 as SYGVNS. CDR3 size: 14 residues. V lost 2 bases and J lost 5, with 12 bases in between. CDR3 sequence: CASSEPPGEETQYF. The CDR3 bases are TGTGCCAGCAGTGAACCCCCAGGGGAGGAGACCCAGTACTTC.

The gene calls are TRBV28 and TRBJ1-1; possible D gene TRBD1, 5 bases. This CDR3 has 17 residues. Trimming removed 2 bases from V and 1 base from J, with 17 bases in between. CDR1 is MDHEN and CDR2 is SYDVKM in the germline V gene. This CDR3 is CASSLGLVLGGNTEAFF. The DNA for the CDR3 is TGTGCCAGCAGTTTAGGGCTGGTTCTGGGGGGGAACACTGAAGCTTTCTTT. Full variable domain (rest looked up from reference TRBV28 and TRBJ1-1): DVKVTQSSRYLVKRTGEKVFLECVQDMDHENMFWYRQDPGLGLRLIYFSYDVKMKEKGDIPEGYSVSREKKERFSLILESASTNQTSMYLCASSLGLVLGGNTEAFFGQGTRLTVV.

The CDR3 sequence is CASSAGDRIGSTEAFF. The CDR3 DNA reads as TGTGCCAGCAGCGCCGGGGACAGGATAGGGTCGACTGAAGCTTTCTTT. The chain has TRBV5-8 and TRBJ1-1; 8 bases map to TRBD1. The V and J ends lost 4 bases and 5 bases, in that order; junction bases with no gene match: 13. The germline CDR1 and CDR2 sequences are SGHTS and YDEGEE. The CDR3 consists of 16 residues.

The chain uses TRBV20-1 and TRBJ1-2; D perhaps matches TRBD1 (6 bases). V gave up 4 bases and J gave up 5 bases, with 8 bases separating them. Germline lookup yields CDR1 DFQATT and CDR2 SNEGSKA (reference sequence). The CDR3 has 11 amino acids. The CDR3 sequence: CSAKTGYGYTF. The CDR3 nucleotides are TGCAGTGCTAAAACAGGGTATGGCTACACCTTC.

The rearrangement uses TRBV7-2 and TRBJ2-7; 13 bases agree with TRBD2. V shed 5 bases, J shed 3 bases, and the junction held 7 bases outside the gene matches. In germline, CDR1 is SGHTA, CDR2 FQGNSA. This CDR3 contains 16 residues. This chain's CDR3 is CASSLTSGGALYEQYF. CDR3 DNA: TGTGCCAGCAGCCTAACTAGCGGGGGGGCCCTCTACGAGCAGTACTTC.

The chain couples TRBV28 to TRBJ2-7; 10 nucleotides agree with TRBD2. There are 14 residues in the CDR3. The V gene's germline CDR1 is MDHEN and CDR2 SYDVKM. The V segment lost 5 bases and the J segment 3 bases; nucleotides outside the gene matches: 4. The CDR3: CASSLAGDRYEQYF. The CDR3 nucleotides are TGTGCCAGCAGTCTAGCGGGGGACCGCTACGAGCAGTACTTC.

Regarding this clone: This same CDR3 is encoded by further DNA sequences in the sample. The gene calls are TRBV10-3 and TRBJ1-1, with 7 bases fitting TRBD1. Germline V gene data show CDR1 as ENHRY and CDR2 as SYGVKD. CDR3 length: 13 amino acids. The junction had 1 base not matched to a gene; V was cut back by 6 bases and J by 0 bases. CDR3 region: CAIRGQLNTEAFF. The CDR3 DNA reads as TGTGCCATCAGGGGACAGTTGAACACTGAAGCTTTCTTT.

The rearrangement links TRBV30 to TRBJ1-5; D is undetermined. This CDR3 has 16 amino acids. Germline V gene sequence: CDR1 GTSNPN, CDR2 SVGIG (reference sequence). V lost 2 bases and J lost 5, with 19 bases in between. The CDR3 here is CAWSFLQGLCHQPQHF. Written as DNA, the CDR3 is TGTGCCTGGAGTTTTTTGCAAGGACTGTGTCATCAGCCCCAGCATTTT.

This clone was recorded only once. The chain links TRBV6-5 to TRBJ1-1, with D possibly TRBD1 on 6 matching bases. V gave up 2 bases and J gave up 3 bases, with 10 bases separating them. The germline CDR1 and CDR2 sequences are MNHEY and SVGAGI. The CDR3 is made up of 14 amino acids. The CDR3 coding sequence is TGTGCCAGCAGTTACCGTCCAGGGGACACTGAAGCTTTCTTT. It yields the protein CASSYRPGDTEAFF.

This chain connects TRBV28 to TRBJ1-5; tentatively, D is TRBD1 (6 bases). The CDR3 has 14 residues. Germline assignment: CDR1 MDHEN and CDR2 SYDVKM. The V gene lost 10 bases and the J gene lost 8 bases, with 21 bases spanning the gap. In nucleotides, the CDR3 is TGTGCCAACTCACAGGGCCAGTTGAACGAGCCCCAGCATTTT. It translates to CANSQGQLNEPQHF.

This CDR3 is CASSKRTSEQANYGYTF. In DNA form, the CDR3 reads TGTGCCAGCAGCAAGCGGACTTCAGAACAAGCTAACTATGGCTACACCTTC. The chain carries TRBV5-5 and TRBJ1-2; no clear D gene. The CDR3 consists of 17 residues. Trimming took 4 bases from V and 0 from J, leaving 19 bases between them. Germline-derived CDR1 and CDR2 are SGHKS and YYEKEE (reference sequence). Combining the CDR3 with reference TRBV5-5 and TRBJ1-2 gives the whole variable domain DAGVTQSPTHLIKTRGQQVTLRCSPISGHKSVSWYQQVLGQGPQFIFQYYEKEERGRGNFPDRFSARQFPNYSSELNVNALLLGDSALYLCASSKRTSEQANYGYTFGSGTRLTVV.

This clone was picked up a small number of times. The chain joins TRBV11-2 to TRBJ1-1, with D unclear. The germline V gene has CDR1 SGHAT and CDR2 FQNNGV. V was trimmed by 1 base and J by 3 bases, leaving 6 bases between them. The CDR3 is made up of 13 amino acids. The CDR3, as DNA: TGTGCCAGCAGCTTAGGACGGGACACTGAAGCTTTCTTT. It translates to CASSLGRDTEAFF. Full variable domain (missing parts from reference TRBV11-2 and TRBJ1-1): EAGVAQSPRYKIIEKRQSVAFWCNPISGHATLYWYQQILGQGPKLLIQFQNNGVVDDSQLPKDRFSAERLKGVDSTLKIQPAKLEDSAVYLCASSLGRDTEAFFGQGTRLTVV.

The chain combines TRBV18 with TRBJ1-3; possible D gene TRBD1, 6 bases. V was trimmed by 6 bases and J by 0 bases, leaving 6 bases between them. The CDR3 totals 13 residues. Germline V gives CDR1 KGHSH, CDR2 LQKENI. CDR3: CASSTGSGNTIYF. Written as DNA, the CDR3 is TGTGCCAGCTCGACAGGCTCTGGAAACACCATATATTTT.

This chain links TRBV18 with TRBJ2-3, with TRBD2 identical over 7 bases. Per the germline V gene, CDR1 is KGHSH and CDR2 is LQKENI. The J segment lost 2 bases and the V segment lost 4 bases, leaving 6 bases of the junction unmatched. The CDR3 length is 15 residues. The CDR3 DNA reads as TGTGCCAGCTCACTCGGGGCGGGGGTCACAGATACGCAGTATTTT. This translates into CASSLGAGVTDTQYF. The variable domain in full, with the rest retrieved from reference TRBV18 and TRBJ2-3, is NAGVMQNPRHLVRRRGQEARLRCSPMKGHSHVYWYRQLPEEGLKFMVYLQKENIIDESGMPKERFSAEFPKEGPSILRIQQVVRGDSAAYFCASSLGAGVTDTQYFGPGTRLTVL.

A note on this clone: An end of the junction does not agree with germline; a read error may underlie this. This sequence joins TRBV28 and TRBJ2-7; D might be TRBD1 (6 bases). The germline CDR1 and CDR2 sequences are MDHEN and SYDVKM. The CDR3 consists of 12 residues. CDR3: CASSRTDYEQCF. CDR3 DNA sequence: TGTGCCAGCAGTAGGACAGACTACGAGCAGTGCTTC.

The CDR3 spells CASTYGDGGYGYTF. The DNA for the CDR3 is TGTGCCAGCACGTACGGGGACGGGGGCTATGGCTACACCTTC. The chain is built from TRBV6-6 and TRBJ1-2; D might be TRBD1 (5 bases). Germline CDR1 is MNHNY and CDR2 is SVGAGI (reference sequence). This CDR3 spans 14 amino acids. V was clipped by 7 bases and J by 4 bases, with 16 bases between them.

This rearrangement joins TRBV27 to TRBJ2-1; D is unresolved. V lost 7 bases and J 0 bases, leaving 4 bases between the germline ends. CDR1 and CDR2 (germline): MNHEY, SMNVEV (reference sequence). This CDR3 is 12 amino acids long. The CDR3: CASMSSYNEQFF. DNA of the CDR3: TGTGCCAGCATGAGCTCCTACAATGAGCAGTTCTTC.

In this sample, this clone turned up a few times. The chain joins TRBV4-1 to TRBJ1-5; D unclear. V lost 0 bases to trimming and J lost 9 bases, with 12 bases between them. The germline V gene has CDR1 MGHRA and CDR2 YSYEKL. This CDR3 is 14 amino acids long. The CDR3 DNA reads TGCGCCAGCAGCCAAGAGGCTACGCCGGGGCCCCAGCATTTT. Translating gives CASSQEATPGPQHF.

The V and J genes are TRBV28 and TRBJ2-2; D gene ambiguous. V was shortened by 3 bases and J by 4 bases, with 3 bases between the two germline ends. Germline V CDR1 and CDR2: MDHEN, SYDVKM. The CDR3 spans 12 residues. Here the CDR3 reads CASSLRTGELFF. The DNA of the CDR3 is TGTGCCAGCAGTTTGCGCACCGGGGAGCTGTTTTTT.

This chain joins TRBV5-1 and TRBJ2-5; the D gene is possibly TRBD2 (6 bases). Deletions cut 0 bases from V and 7 bases from J, with 13 bases between. Germline V gene lookup returns CDR1 SGHRS and CDR2 YFSETQ. This CDR3 has 14 residues. This CDR3 reads CASSLAGDTRTQYF. CDR3 nucleotide sequence: TGCGCCAGCAGCTTGGCGGGGGATACACGGACCCAGTACTTC. Looking up the rest from reference TRBV5-1 and TRBJ2-5 gives the full variable domain: KAGVTQTPRYLIKTRGQQVTLSCSPISGHRSVSWYQQTPGQGLQFLFEYFSETQRNKGNFPGRFSGRQFSNSRSEMNVSTLELGDSALYLCASSLAGDTRTQYFGPGTRLLVL.

This chain links TRBV11-2 with TRBJ1-1; TRBD1 agrees at 7 bases. The CDR3 has 13 residues. Per germline, CDR1 SGHAT and CDR2 FQNNGV. Germline trimming cut 3 bases from V and 7 bases from J; bases unmatched to any gene: 5. The CDR3 DNA follows: TGTGCCAGCAGCTTTGAGGGGGCGGGTGAAGCTTTCTTT. This codes for CASSFEGAGEAFF.

The V and J genes are TRBV19 and TRBJ1-4, with D tentatively TRBD1 (6 bases). CDR1 and CDR2 from the germline V gene are LNHDA and SQIVND (reference sequence). The V end lost 3 bases, the J end lost 8 bases, and 10 bases lay between the germline ends. This CDR3 is built from 13 residues. For the CDR3, the DNA is TGTGCCAGTAGTATCAGGGGAGGGGAAAAACTGTTTTTT. Protein product: CASSIRGGEKLFF.

V and J are TRBV25-1 and TRBJ1-6, with D uncertain. Germline values: CDR1 MGHDK, CDR2 SYGVNS. The CDR3 contains 15 residues. The V gene lost 1 base and the J gene lost 11 bases, with 15 bases spanning the gap. CDR3 in DNA: TGTGCCAGCAGTGAATCCTGGGGAGTGTACGCACCCCTCCACTTT. Translation gives CASSESWGVYAPLHF.

This chain joins TRBV5-4 and TRBJ2-7; 13 nucleotides match TRBD2. CDR3 length equals 15 residues. Germline V gene sequence: CDR1 SGHNT, CDR2 YYREEE (reference sequence). V was clipped by 1 base and J by 4 bases; unmatched bases: 2. The DNA of the CDR3 is TGTGCCAGCAGCTTGTCGACTAGCGGGGGGTACGAGCAGTACTTC. Its protein is CASSLSTSGGYEQYF.